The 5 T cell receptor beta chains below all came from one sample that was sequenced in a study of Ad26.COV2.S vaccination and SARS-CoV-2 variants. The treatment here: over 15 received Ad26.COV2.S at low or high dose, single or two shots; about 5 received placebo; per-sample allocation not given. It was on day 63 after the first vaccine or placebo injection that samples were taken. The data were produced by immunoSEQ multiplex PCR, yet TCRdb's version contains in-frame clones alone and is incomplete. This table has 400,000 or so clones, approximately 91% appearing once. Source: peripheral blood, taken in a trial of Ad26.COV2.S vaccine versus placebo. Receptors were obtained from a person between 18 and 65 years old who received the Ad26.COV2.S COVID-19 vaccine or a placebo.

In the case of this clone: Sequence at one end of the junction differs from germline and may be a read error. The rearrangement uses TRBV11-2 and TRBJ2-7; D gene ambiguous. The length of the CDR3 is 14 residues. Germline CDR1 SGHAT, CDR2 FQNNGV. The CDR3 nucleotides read TGTGCCAGCAGCGTAGACTCCGCGTCCTACGAGCAGTACTTC. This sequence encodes CASSVDSASYEQYF.

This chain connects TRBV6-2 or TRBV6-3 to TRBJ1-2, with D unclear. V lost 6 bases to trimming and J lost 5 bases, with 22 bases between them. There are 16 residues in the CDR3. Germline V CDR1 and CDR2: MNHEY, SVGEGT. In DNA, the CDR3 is TGTGCCAGCAGCACTATGCCCGTGGGAGCTTCTTATGGCTACACCTTC. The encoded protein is CASSTMPVGASYGYTF.

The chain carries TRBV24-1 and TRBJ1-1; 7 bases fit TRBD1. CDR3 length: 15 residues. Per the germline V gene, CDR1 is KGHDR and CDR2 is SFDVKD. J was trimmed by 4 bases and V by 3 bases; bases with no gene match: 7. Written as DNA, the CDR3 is TGTGCCACCAGTGATCCAAACAGGGGTGTCACTGAAGCTTTCTTT. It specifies CATSDPNRGVTEAFF.

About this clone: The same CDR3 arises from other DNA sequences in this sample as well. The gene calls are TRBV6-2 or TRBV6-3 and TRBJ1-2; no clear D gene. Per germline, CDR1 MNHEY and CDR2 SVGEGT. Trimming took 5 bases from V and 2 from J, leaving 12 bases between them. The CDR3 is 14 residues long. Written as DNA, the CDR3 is TGTGCCAGCAGTCATAGGGAGAGGAACTATGGCTACACCTTC. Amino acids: CASSHRERNYGYTF.

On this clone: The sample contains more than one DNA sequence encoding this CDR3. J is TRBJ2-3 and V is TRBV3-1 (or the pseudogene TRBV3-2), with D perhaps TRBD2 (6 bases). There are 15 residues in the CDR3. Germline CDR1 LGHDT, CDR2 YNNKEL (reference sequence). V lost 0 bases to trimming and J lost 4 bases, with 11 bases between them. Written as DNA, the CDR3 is TGTGCCAGCAGCCAAGATGTGGCGGGGTCAGATACGCAGTATTTT. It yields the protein CASSQDVAGSDTQYF.